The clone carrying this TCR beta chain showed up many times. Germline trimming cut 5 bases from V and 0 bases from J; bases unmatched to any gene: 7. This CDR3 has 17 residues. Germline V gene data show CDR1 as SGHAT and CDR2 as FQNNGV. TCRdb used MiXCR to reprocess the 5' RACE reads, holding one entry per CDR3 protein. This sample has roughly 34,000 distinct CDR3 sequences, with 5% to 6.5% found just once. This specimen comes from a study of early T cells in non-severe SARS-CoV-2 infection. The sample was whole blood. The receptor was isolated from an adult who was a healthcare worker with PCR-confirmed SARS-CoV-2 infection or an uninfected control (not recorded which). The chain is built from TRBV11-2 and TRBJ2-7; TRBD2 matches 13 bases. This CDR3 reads CASSPTSGGDLSYEQYF. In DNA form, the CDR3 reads TGTGCCAGCAGCCCTACTAGCGGGGGGGACCTCTCCTACGAGCAGTACTTC.